These 6 T cell receptor beta chains originate from one sample sequenced in a study of CD4+ T cells in melanoma. Libraries were prepared by immunoSEQ multiplex PCR; TCRdb keeps only in-frame clonotypes and omits some of them. Of around 130,000 clones listed, approximately 91% are singletons. The origin of the receptors is a human donor with melanoma.

This chain joins TRBV7-8 and TRBJ2-1; 11 bases are a match to TRBD1. Germline CDR1 reads SGHVS; CDR2 reads FQNEAQ. The CDR3 has 15 amino acids. Trimming cost V 3 bases and J 4 bases; bases outside gene matches: 2. The CDR3 bases are TGTGCCAGCAGCTTGGGACAGGGGGGATACAATGAGCAGTTCTTC. It translates to CASSLGQGGYNEQFF.

V and J are TRBV4-1 and TRBJ2-7; tentatively, D is TRBD1 (6 bases). Germline-derived CDR1 and CDR2 are MGHRA and YSYEKL. Between the trimmed V and J ends, which lost 4 bases and 4 bases, there was a span of 17 bases. The CDR3 runs 15 residues. CDR3 nucleotide sequence: TGCGCCAGCAGCCTCGGTCCCAGGGGTAGGTACGAGCAGTACTTC. Its protein is CASSLGPRGRYEQYF.

The V and J genes are TRBV6-5 and TRBJ2-3; D perhaps matches TRBD1 (6 bases). The CDR3 spans 15 residues. V lost 4 bases to trimming and J lost 2 bases, with 13 bases between them. The germline CDR1 and CDR2 sequences are MNHEY and SVGAGI. The CDR3 protein is CASSSSGEYTDTQYF. The CDR3 DNA reads TGTGCCAGCAGTTCCTCAGGGGAATACACAGATACGCAGTATTTT.

Note on this clone: This CDR3 is missing its conserved last phenylalanine or tryptophan, likely due to a read error. The DNA is left out, because the CDR3 cannot be placed on it with certainty; the CDR3 is given as TCRdb lists it. The V call is TRBV21-1, the J call TRBJ1-6. TRBV21-1 constitutes a pseudogene. The CDR3 adds up to 9 amino acids, both ends counted. The CDR3 here is CASSSYKVH.

This chain links TRBV6-5 with TRBJ2-3; possibly TRBD2 for D (5 bases). CDR1 is MNHEY and CDR2 is SVGAGI in the germline V gene. V was trimmed by 6 bases and J by 3 bases, leaving 13 bases between them. The CDR3 is 14 residues long. The CDR3 here is CASRLTGLTDTQYF. Written as DNA, the CDR3 is TGTGCCAGCAGATTAACTGGACTTACAGATACGCAGTATTTT.

The chain links TRBV9 to TRBJ2-1, with 9 positions matching TRBD1. This CDR3 has 14 amino acids. CDR1 is SGDLS and CDR2 is YYNGEE in the germline V gene. V was pared by 5 bases and J by 2 bases, with 2 bases of the junction left unmatched. The CDR3 loop reads CASSRQGAYNEQFF. The CDR3 DNA is TGTGCCAGCAGTCGACAGGGGGCCTACAATGAGCAGTTCTTC. The full variable domain, completed using reference TRBV9 and TRBJ2-1, is DSGVTQTPKHLITATGQRVTLRCSPRSGDLSVYWYQQSLDQGLQFLIQYYNGEERAKGNILERFSAQQFPDLHSELNLSSLELGDSALYFCASSRQGAYNEQFFGPGTRLTVL.